What follows is one T cell receptor (beta chain) and its context. Its cognate antigen has yet to be identified. Nothing much larger sits one base from this clone, and base qualities are not available. The record originates from a study of radiotherapy plus CTLA-4 blockade in lung cancer listed by TCRdb under 2018. About the study as a whole: Among enrolled patients, 15% to 20% had an objective response and roughly 33% reached disease control.

The research as a whole found: The strongest predictors of response were reported to be early dynamic shifts in blood T cell clones along with a rise in serum interferon-beta following radiation. After treatment with radiotherapy and ipilimumab, TCR clones that originated in tumors expanded in peripheral blood.

Between the V and J ends, shortened by 10 bases and 6 bases respectively, the junction contains 19 bases. Counted from cysteine to phenylalanine, this CDR3 has 13 amino acids. The entry retains the CDR3 DNA only, 39 bases that are in frame from base 1. The germline V gene (reference sequence) supplies CDR1 MNHEY and CDR2 SMNVEV. In this study, focal radiation therapy paired with CTLA-4 blockade (ipilimumab) was tested in patients who had chemo-refractory metastatic non-small-cell lung cancer. Receptor amplification or capture employed the immunoSEQ multiplex PCR assay. As stored in TCRdb, this immuneACCESS dataset retains in-frame rearrangements with V and J assigned. A fraction of the clones does not appear; measured against another copy, unresolved V genes explain less than half of the discrepancy, and the remainder lacks a known reason. Present in this sample are some 51,000 clones, approximately 80% of which were seen just once. The ten largest clonotypes hold over 2% of the sample.

This material consisted of peripheral blood, taken from a patient treated with radiotherapy plus ipilimumab. The chain employs TRBV27 and TRBJ2-7; the D segment could be TRBD1, given 6 matching bases. The clonotype comes from a human donor with non-small cell lung cancer whose response to radiotherapy plus ipilimumab could not be evaluated. CDR3 reads: CANSSQGVGEQYF. At the DNA level, the sequence is TGTGCCAACAGCTCACAGGGTGTAGGCGAGCAGTACTTC.